One and the same sample provided the 13 T cell receptor beta chains below, sequenced in a study of T cell repertoires in cytomegalovirus infection. TCRdb reprocessed the reads with MiXCR, giving one entry per CDR3 protein. The sample lists 150,000 to 200,000 distinct CDR3 sequences, approximately 20% seen once, with approximately 2.9% in the top ten. Sequencing was done on a sample of PBMCs. These TCRs come from a human donor in good health (CMV status not recorded). Some clones in this sample may be carry-over from other donors' samples.

This clonotype occurred many times. This chain uses TRBV12-5 with TRBJ2-5; 7 bases line up with TRBD2. Germline V gives CDR1 LGHNT, CDR2 FRNRAP. V was pared by 1 base and J by 5 bases, with 7 bases of the junction left unmatched. The CDR3 has 15 amino acids. The CDR3, as DNA: TGTGCTAGTGGTTTGGGGGTAGCGGGTTGGGAGACCCAGTACTTC. Translation gives CASGLGVAGWETQYF. Full variable domain (outside the CDR3, taken from reference TRBV12-5 and TRBJ2-5): DARVTQTPRHKVTEMGQEVTMRCQPILGHNTVFWYRQTMMQGLELLAYFRNRAPLDDSGMPKDRFSAEMPDATLATLKIQPSEPRDSAVYFCASGLGVAGWETQYFGPGTRLLVL.

This clonotype was counted a few times. CDR3 DNA sequence: TGTGCCAGCAGCTTAGGGGTCGGTAGCTCCTACAATGAGCAGTTCTTC. This encodes CASSLGVGSSYNEQFF. The genes are TRBV5-8 and TRBJ2-1; D is perhaps TRBD1 (5 bases). Germline-derived CDR1 and CDR2 are SGHTS and YDEGEE. The V and J ends lost 2 bases and 0 bases respectively, with 12 bases between them. The CDR3 loop spans 16 amino acids.

V and J are TRBV15 and TRBJ1-1, with TRBD1 as a possible D gene (5 bases). Trimming took 1 base from V and 6 from J, leaving 15 bases between them. CDR3 size: 15 residues. Germline CDR1 and CDR2: LNHNV and YYDKDF (reference sequence). In DNA, the CDR3 is TGTGCCACCAGCAGAGGCACGAAGGTGGGGCCTGAAGCTTTCTTT. This encodes CATSRGTKVGPEAFF.

This chain links TRBV19 with TRBJ1-5; D ambiguous. This CDR3 is 15 amino acids long. V gave up 3 bases and J gave up 1 base, with 10 bases separating them. The germline gives CDR1 LNHDA, CDR2 SQIVND (reference sequence). This chain's CDR3 is CASSIILASNQPQHF. CDR3 bases: TGTGCCAGTAGTATTATCCTCGCCAGCAATCAGCCCCAGCATTTT.

By proportion, this clonotype is medium-sized. J is TRBJ2-7 and V is TRBV7-6; 7 positions match TRBD1. The CDR3 consists of 15 residues. V trimming: 1 base; J trimming: 2 bases; junction bases outside the gene matches: 5. Germline V gene sequence: CDR1 SGHVS, CDR2 FNYEAQ. The CDR3, as DNA: TGTGCCAGCAGCTTAGAGGGACAGCCGACCTACGAGCAGTACTTC. Amino acid sequence: CASSLEGQPTYEQYF.

This chain links TRBV6-2 or TRBV6-3 with TRBJ2-1; 13 bases line up with TRBD2. This CDR3 has 15 residues. The germline gives CDR1 MNHEY, CDR2 SVGEGT. J was trimmed by 4 bases and V by 5 bases; bases with no gene match: 2. The CDR3 nucleotides are TGTGCCAGCAGTCGGACTAGCGGGGGTTACAATGAGCAGTTCTTC. This gives the protein CASSRTSGGYNEQFF.

The chain uses TRBV14 and TRBJ1-1; 9 bases match TRBD1. CDR3 length equals 14 residues. CDR1 is SGHDN and CDR2 is FVKESK in the germline V gene. V trimming: 6 bases; J trimming: 5 bases; junction bases outside the gene matches: 7. The CDR3 DNA reads as TGTGCCAGCAGGGGGACAGGGTGGAATACTGAAGCTTTCTTT. The encoded protein is CASRGTGWNTEAFF.

There are a few counts of this clonotype. The V gene is TRBV28, the J gene TRBJ2-7; a weak D match, TRBD2 (6 bases). The CDR3 has 14 amino acids. CDR1 MDHEN and CDR2 SYDVKM come from the germline V gene. The ends were cut back, 8 bases at V and 5 bases at J, with 19 bases in the middle. The CDR3 loop reads CASSRRALTHEQYF. In nucleotides, the CDR3 is TGTGCCAGCTCTAGGAGGGCCTTGACCCACGAGCAGTACTTC. Based on the CDR3 plus reference TRBV28 and TRBJ2-7, the full variable domain is DVKVTQSSRYLVKRTGEKVFLECVQDMDHENMFWYRQDPGLGLRLIYFSYDVKMKEKGDIPEGYSVSREKKERFSLILESASTNQTSMYLCASSRRALTHEQYFGPGTRLTVT.

The chain has TRBV28 and TRBJ2-1; 8 bases map to TRBD2. Losses at the gene ends were 3 bases for V and 0 bases for J; bases not matched to a gene: 13. The CDR3 is 19 amino acids. CDR1 and CDR2 from the germline V gene are MDHEN and SYDVKM. This chain's CDR3 is CASSFPILLAESSYNEQFF. The CDR3, as DNA: TGTGCCAGCAGTTTCCCGATATTACTAGCGGAGAGCTCCTACAATGAGCAGTTCTTC.

The CDR3 coding sequence is TGTGCCAGCAGTTACTATTCTCGGGGGGGACAGGCCTACGAGCAGTACTTC. Its translation is CASSYYSRGGQAYEQYF. J is TRBJ2-7 and V is TRBV6-5, with D perhaps given as TRBD1 or TRBD2 (8 bases each). Trimming took off 1 base at V and 2 bases at J, with 18 bases between the two ends. This CDR3 comprises 17 residues. CDR1 is MNHEY, CDR2 SVGAGI, per germline.

The chain combines TRBV2 with TRBJ2-5; D call uncertain. The CDR3 totals 14 residues. The V end lost 3 bases, the J end lost 2 bases, and 10 bases lay between the germline ends. Germline CDR1 and CDR2: SNHLY and FYNNEI. The CDR3: CASSDVIGQETQYF. Written as DNA, the CDR3 is TGTGCCAGCAGTGATGTAATTGGTCAAGAGACCCAGTACTTC.

This clonotype has more than one count but fewer than ten. The chain has TRBV4-3 and TRBJ2-2, with D perhaps TRBD1 (6 bases). CDR3 length: 16 amino acids. V lost 4 bases and J lost 0, with 12 bases in between. Looked up from germline, CDR1 is LGHNA and CDR2 is YSLEER. CDR3 residues: CASSPLAGANTGELFF. The CDR3, as DNA: TGCGCCAGCAGCCCCCTAGCAGGGGCGAACACCGGGGAGCTGTTTTTT.

This clonotype was counted at least ten times. The V and J genes are TRBV7-8 and TRBJ1-5; no clear D. V shed 0 bases and J shed 0 bases, with 9 bases lying between them. This CDR3 is 16 amino acids long. Per germline, CDR1 SGHVS and CDR2 FQNEAQ. The CDR3 reads CASSLATDRSNQPQHF. CDR3 DNA: TGTGCCAGCAGCTTAGCGACGGATCGTAGCAATCAGCCCCAGCATTTT.